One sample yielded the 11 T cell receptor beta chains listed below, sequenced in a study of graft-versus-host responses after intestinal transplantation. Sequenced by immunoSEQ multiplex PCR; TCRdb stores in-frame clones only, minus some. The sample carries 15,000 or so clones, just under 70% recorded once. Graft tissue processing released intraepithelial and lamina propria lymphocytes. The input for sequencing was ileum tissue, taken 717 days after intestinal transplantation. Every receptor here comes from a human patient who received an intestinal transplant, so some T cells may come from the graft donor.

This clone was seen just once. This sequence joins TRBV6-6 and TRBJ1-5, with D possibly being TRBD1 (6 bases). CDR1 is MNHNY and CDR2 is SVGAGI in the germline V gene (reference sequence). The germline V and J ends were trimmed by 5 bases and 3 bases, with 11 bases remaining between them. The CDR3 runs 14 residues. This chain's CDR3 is CASSGQTLNQPQHF. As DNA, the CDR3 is TGTGCCAGCAGTGGACAGACCCTCAATCAGCCCCAGCATTTT.

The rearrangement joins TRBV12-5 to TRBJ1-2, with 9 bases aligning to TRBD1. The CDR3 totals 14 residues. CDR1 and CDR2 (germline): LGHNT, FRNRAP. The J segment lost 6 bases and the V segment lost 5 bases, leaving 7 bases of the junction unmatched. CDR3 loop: CASGPPGQGDGYTF. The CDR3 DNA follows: TGTGCTAGTGGTCCACCGGGACAGGGCGATGGCTACACCTTC.

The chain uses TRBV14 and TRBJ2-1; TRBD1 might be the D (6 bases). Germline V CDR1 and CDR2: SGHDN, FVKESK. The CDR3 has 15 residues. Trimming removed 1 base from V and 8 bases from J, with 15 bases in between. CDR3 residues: CASSQGTLRQDEQFF. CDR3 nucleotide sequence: TGTGCCAGCAGCCAAGGGACCCTTAGACAGGATGAGCAGTTCTTC.

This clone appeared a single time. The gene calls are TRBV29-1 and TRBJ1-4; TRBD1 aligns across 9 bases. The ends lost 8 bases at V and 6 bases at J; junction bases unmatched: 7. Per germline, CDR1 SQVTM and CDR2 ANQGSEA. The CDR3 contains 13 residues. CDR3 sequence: CSFTGTGHEKLFF. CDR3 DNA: TGCAGCTTCACCGGGACAGGGCATGAAAAACTGTTTTTT.

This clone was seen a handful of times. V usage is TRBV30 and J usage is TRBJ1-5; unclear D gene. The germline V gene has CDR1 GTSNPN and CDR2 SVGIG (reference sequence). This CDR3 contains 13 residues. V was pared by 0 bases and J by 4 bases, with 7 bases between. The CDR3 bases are TGTGCCTGGAGTGTAAACAGAAATCAGCCCCAGCATTTT. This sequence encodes CAWSVNRNQPQHF.

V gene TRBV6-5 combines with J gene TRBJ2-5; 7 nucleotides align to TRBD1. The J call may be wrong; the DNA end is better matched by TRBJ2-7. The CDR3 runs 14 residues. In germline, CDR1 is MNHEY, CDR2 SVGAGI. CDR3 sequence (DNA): TGTGCCAGCTCCACAGGGGTTCAATTCTACGAGCAGTACTTC. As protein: CASSTGVQFYEQYF.

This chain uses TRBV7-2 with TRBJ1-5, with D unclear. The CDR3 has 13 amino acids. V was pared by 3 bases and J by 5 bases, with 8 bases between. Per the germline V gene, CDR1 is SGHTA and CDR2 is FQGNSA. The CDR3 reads CASSLSFDQPQHF. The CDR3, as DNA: TGTGCCAGCAGCTTGAGCTTCGATCAGCCCCAGCATTTT.

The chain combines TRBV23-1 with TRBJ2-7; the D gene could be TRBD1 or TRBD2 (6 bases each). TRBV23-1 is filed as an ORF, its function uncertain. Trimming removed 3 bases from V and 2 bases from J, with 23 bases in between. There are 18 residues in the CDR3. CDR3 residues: CASSQPFSHRDCPYEQYF. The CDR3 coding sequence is TGCGCCAGCAGTCAGCCCTTCTCCCACAGGGACTGTCCCTACGAGCAGTACTTC.

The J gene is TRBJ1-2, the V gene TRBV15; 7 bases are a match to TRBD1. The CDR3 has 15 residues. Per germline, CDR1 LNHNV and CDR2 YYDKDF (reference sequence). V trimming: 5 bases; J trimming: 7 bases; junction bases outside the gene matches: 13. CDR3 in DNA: TGTGCCACCAGCGCAGGGGGGGCCACCCAGGGTGGCTACACCTTC. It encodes CATSAGGATQGGYTF.

As DNA, the CDR3 is TGTGCCAGCAGCTTGGGCGGCACGCCCGTCCAAGAGACCCAGTACTTC. This encodes CASSLGGTPVQETQYF. J is TRBJ2-5 and V is TRBV5-4; D not certain. The CDR3 is 16 residues long. CDR1 is SGHNT, CDR2 YYREEE, per germline (reference sequence). V lost 0 bases, J lost 1 base, and 13 bases lay in between.

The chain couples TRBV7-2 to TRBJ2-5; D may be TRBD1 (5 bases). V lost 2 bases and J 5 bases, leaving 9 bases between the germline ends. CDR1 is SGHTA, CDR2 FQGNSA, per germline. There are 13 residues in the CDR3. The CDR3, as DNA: TGTGCCAGCAGCTTAACCAGGGATGAGACCCAGTACTTC. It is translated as CASSLTRDETQYF.